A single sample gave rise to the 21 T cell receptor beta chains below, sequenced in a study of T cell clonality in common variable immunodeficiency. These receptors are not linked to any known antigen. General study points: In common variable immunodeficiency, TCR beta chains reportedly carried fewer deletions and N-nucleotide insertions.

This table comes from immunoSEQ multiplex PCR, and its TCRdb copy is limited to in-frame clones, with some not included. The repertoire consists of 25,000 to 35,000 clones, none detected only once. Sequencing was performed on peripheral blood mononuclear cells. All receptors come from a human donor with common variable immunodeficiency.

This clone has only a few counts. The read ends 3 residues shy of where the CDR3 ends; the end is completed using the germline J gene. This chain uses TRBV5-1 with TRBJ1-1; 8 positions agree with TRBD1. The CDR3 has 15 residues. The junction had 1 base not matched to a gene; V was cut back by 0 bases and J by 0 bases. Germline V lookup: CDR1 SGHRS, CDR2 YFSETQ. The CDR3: CASSLEGQVNTEAFF. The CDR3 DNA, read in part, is TGCGCCAGCAGCTTGGAGGGACAGGTGAACACTGAA.

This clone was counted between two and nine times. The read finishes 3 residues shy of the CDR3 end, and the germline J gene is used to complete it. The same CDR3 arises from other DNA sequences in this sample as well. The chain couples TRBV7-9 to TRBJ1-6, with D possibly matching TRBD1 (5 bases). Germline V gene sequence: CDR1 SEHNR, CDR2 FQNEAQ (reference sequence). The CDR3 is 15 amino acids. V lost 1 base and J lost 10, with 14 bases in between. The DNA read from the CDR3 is TGTGCCAGCAGCTTAGGTGGGCACGAGGGGTCACCC. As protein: CASSLGGHEGSP. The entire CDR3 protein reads CASSLGGHEGSPLHF. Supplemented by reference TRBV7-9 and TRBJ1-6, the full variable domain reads DTGVSQNPRHKITKRGQNVTFRCDPISEHNRLYWYRQTLGQGPEFLTYFQNEAQLEKSRLLSDRFSAERPKGSFSTLEIQRTEQGDSAMYLCASSLGGHEGSPLHFGNGTRLTVT.

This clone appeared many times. This chain's CDR3 is CASSDGGTGLHEQYF. Incomplete CDR3 DNA: TGTGCCAGCAGTGATGGGGGGACAGGGCTCCACGAG. The V call is TRBV6-1, the J call TRBJ2-7; 9 nucleotides match TRBD1. The read finishes 3 residues shy of the CDR3 end, and the germline J gene is used to complete it. The CDR3 length is 15 residues. Germline assignment: CDR1 MNHNS and CDR2 SASEGT. J was trimmed by 5 bases and V by 3 bases; bases with no gene match: 8.

The CDR3 spells CARPIQGARTEAFF. The sequenced part of the CDR3 DNA is TGTGCCAGACCCATACAGGGGGCGCGCACTGAA. The chain combines TRBV19 with TRBJ1-1, with TRBD1 matching 9 bases. The read ends 3 residues before the CDR3 terminus; that terminus is restored from the germline J gene. Germline V gene lookup returns CDR1 LNHDA and CDR2 SQIVND (reference sequence). Unmatched junction bases numbered 9, after V lost 9 bases and J lost 4 bases. The CDR3 has 14 residues.

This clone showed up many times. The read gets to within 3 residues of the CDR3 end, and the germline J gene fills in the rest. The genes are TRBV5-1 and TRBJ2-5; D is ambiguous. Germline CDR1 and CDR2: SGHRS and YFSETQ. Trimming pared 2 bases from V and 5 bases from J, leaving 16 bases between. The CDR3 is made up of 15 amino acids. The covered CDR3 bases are TGCGCCAGCAGCTTTCTGGAACAGCCTACGGAGACC. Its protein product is CASSFLEQPTET. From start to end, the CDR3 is CASSFLEQPTETQYF.

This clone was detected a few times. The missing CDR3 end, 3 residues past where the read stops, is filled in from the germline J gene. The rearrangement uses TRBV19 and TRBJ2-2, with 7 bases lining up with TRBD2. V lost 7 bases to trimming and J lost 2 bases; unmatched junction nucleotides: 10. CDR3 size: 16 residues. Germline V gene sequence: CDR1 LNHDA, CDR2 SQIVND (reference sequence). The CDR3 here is CASMGGAATNTGELFF. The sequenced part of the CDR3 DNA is TGTGCCAGTATGGGAGGGGCCGCGACTAACACCGGGGAG.

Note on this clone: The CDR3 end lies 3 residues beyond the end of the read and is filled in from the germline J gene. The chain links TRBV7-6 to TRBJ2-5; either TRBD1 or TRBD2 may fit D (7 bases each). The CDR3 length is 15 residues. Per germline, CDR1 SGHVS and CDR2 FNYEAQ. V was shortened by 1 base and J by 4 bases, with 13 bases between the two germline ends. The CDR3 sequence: CASSLGTGEGETQYF. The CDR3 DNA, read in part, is TGTGCCAGCAGCTTAGGCACAGGGGAGGGAGAGACC. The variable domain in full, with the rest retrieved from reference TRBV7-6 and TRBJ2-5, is GAGVSQSPRYKVTKRGQDVALRCDPISGHVSLYWYRQALGQGPEFLTYFNYEAQQDKSGLPNDRFSAERPEGSISTLTIQRTEQRDSAMYRCASSLGTGEGETQYFGPGTRLLVL.

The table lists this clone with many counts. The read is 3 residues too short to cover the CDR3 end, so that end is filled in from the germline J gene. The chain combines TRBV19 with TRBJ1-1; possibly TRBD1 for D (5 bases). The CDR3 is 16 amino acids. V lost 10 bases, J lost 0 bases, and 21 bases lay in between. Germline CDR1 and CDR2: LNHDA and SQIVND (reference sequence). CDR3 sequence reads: CATRGLDSDMNTEAFF. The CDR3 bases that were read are TGTGCCACCCGGGGGTTAGACTCCGACATGAACACTGAA.

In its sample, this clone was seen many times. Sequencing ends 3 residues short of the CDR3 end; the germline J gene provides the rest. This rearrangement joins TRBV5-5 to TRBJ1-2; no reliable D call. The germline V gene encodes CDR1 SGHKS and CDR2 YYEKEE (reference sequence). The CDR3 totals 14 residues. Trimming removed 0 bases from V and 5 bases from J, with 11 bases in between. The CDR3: CASSLVAGSYGYTF. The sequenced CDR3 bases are TGTGCCAGCAGCTTGGTGGCAGGATCTTATGGC.

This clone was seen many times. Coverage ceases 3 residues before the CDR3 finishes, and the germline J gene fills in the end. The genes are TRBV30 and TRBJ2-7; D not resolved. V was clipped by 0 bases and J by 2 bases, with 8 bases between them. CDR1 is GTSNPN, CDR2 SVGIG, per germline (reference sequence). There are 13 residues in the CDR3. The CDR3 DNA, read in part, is TGTGCCTGGAGTGTAGAAGGTCCCTACGAG. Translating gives CAWSVEGPYE. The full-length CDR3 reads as CAWSVEGPYEQYF.

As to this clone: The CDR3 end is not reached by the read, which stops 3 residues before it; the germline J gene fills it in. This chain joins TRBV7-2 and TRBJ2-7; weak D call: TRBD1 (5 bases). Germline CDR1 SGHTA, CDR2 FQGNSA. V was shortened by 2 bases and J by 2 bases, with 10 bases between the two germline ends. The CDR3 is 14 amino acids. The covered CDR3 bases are TGTGCCAGCAGCTTATCTCCAGGGCCCTACGAG. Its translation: CASSLSPGPYE. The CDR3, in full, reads CASSLSPGPYEQYF.

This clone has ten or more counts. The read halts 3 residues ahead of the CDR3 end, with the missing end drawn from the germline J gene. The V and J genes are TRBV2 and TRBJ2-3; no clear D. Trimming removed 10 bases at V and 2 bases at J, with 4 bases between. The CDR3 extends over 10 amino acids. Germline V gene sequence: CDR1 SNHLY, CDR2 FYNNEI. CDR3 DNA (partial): TGTGCCACTTACACAGATACG. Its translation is CATYTDT. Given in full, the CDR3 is CATYTDTQYF. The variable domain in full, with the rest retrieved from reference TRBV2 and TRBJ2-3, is EPEVTQTPSHQVTQMGQEVILRCVPISNHLYFYWYRQILGQKVEFLVSFYNNEISEKSEIFDDQFSVERPDGSNFTLKIRSTKLEDSAMYFCATYTDTQYFGPGTRLTVL.

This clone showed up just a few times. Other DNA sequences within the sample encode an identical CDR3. CDR3 DNA, as far as it was read: TGTGCCAGTAGTGCCTACAGGGGGGGGCAGCCC. It yields the protein CASSAYRGGQP. The CDR3 reads in full as CASSAYRGGQPQHF. This chain connects TRBV19 to TRBJ1-5; 8 bases are shared with TRBD1. The CDR3 end lies 3 residues beyond the end of the read and is filled in from the germline J gene. The CDR3 has 14 amino acids. Looked up from germline, CDR1 is LNHDA and CDR2 is SQIVND (reference sequence). V gave up 5 bases and J gave up 7 bases; unmatched junction bases: 7.

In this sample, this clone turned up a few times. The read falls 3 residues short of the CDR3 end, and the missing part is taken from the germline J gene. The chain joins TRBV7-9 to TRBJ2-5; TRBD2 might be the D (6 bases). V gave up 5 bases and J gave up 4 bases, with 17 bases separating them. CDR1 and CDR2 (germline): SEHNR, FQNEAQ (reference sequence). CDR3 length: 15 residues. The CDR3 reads CASSPYGGVGETQYF. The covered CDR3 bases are TGTGCCAGCAGCCCGTATGGCGGGGTGGGAGAGACC.

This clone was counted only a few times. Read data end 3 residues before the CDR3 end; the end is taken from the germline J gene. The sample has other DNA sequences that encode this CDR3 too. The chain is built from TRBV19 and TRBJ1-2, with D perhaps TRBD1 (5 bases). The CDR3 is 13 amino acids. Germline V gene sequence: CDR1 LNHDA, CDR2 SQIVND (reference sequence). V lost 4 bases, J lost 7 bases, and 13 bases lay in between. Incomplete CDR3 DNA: TGTGCCAGTAGTAAAAGACAGCTTCGTGGC. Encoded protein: CASSKRQLRG. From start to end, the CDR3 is CASSKRQLRGYTF.

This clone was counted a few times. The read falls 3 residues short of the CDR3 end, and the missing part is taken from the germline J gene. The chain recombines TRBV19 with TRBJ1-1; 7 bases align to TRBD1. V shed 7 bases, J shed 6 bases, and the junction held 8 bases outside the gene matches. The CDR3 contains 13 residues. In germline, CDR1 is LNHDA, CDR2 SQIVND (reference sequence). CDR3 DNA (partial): TGTGCCAGTATTGGAGGGGGCATCCCTGAA. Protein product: CASIGGGIPE. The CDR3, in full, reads CASIGGGIPEAFF. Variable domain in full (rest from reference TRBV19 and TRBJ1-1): DGGITQSPKYLFRKEGQNVTLSCEQNLNHDAMYWYRQDPGQGLRLIYYSQIVNDFQKGDIAEGYSVSREKKESFPLTVTSAQKNPTAFYLCASIGGGIPEAFFGQGTRLTVV.

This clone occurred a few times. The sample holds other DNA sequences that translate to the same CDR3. CDR3 bases read: TGTGCCTGGGAGAATACCGGTGGC. Translating gives CAWENTGG. The CDR3, in full, reads CAWENTGGYTF. The chain links TRBV30 to TRBJ1-2; unclear D gene. The CDR3 is cut off 3 residues early in the read; its end comes from the germline J gene. V lost 5 bases and J 7 bases, leaving 11 bases between the germline ends. Germline V gives CDR1 GTSNPN, CDR2 SVGIG (reference sequence). This CDR3 has 11 residues.

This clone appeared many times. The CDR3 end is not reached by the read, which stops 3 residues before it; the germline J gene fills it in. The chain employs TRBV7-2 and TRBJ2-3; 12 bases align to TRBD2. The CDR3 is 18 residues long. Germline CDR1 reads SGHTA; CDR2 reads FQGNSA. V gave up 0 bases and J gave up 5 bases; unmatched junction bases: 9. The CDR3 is CASSLALAGGPLGDTQYF. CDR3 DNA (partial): TGTGCCAGCAGCTTAGCTCTAGCGGGGGGGCCTCTAGGAGATACG.

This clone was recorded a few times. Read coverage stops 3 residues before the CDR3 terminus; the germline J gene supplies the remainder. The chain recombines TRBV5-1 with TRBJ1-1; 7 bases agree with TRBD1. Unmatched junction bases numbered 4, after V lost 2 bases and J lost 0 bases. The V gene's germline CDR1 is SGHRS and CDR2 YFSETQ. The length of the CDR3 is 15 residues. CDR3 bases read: TGCGCCAGCAGCTTACAGGGACAGTTGAACACTGAA. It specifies CASSLQGQLNTE. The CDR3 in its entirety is CASSLQGQLNTEAFF.

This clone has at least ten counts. The sequenced part of the CDR3 DNA is TGTGCCTGGAGTGCCCTCTCCGGGACAGGGGGCTTCTTTAATGAAAAA. The encoded protein is CAWSALSGTGGFFNEK. The whole CDR3 protein is CAWSALSGTGGFFNEKLFF. The chain recombines TRBV30 with TRBJ1-4; 12 bases are shared with TRBD1. The DNA ends 3 residues before the CDR3 does, and the rest of the CDR3 is filled in from the germline J gene. Losses at the gene ends were 1 base for V and 4 bases for J; bases not matched to a gene: 13. This CDR3 spans 19 amino acids. From germline, CDR1 is GTSNPN and CDR2 SVGIG (reference sequence).

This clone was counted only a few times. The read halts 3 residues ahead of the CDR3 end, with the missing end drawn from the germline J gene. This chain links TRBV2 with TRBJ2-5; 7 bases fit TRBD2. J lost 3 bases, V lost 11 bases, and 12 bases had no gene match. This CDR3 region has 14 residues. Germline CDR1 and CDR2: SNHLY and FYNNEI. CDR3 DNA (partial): TGTGCCGTAGAGGACGAGCGGGGAAAAGAGACC. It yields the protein CAVEDERGKET. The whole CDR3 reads CAVEDERGKETQYF. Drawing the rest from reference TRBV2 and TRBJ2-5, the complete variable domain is EPEVTQTPSHQVTQMGQEVILRCVPISNHLYFYWYRQILGQKVEFLVSFYNNEISEKSEIFDDQFSVERPDGSNFTLKIRSTKLEDSAMYFCAVEDERGKETQYFGPGTRLLVL.